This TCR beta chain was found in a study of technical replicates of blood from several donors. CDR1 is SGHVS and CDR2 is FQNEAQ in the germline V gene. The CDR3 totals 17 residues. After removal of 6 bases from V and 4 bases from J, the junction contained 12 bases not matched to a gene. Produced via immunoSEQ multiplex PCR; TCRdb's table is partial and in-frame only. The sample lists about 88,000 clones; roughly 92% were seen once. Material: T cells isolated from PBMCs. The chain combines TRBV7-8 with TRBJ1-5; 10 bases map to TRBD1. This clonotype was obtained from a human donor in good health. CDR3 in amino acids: CASSKDRGKGRNQPQHF. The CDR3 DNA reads TGTGCCAGCAGTAAGGACAGGGGGAAGGGTCGAAATCAGCCCCAGCATTTT.